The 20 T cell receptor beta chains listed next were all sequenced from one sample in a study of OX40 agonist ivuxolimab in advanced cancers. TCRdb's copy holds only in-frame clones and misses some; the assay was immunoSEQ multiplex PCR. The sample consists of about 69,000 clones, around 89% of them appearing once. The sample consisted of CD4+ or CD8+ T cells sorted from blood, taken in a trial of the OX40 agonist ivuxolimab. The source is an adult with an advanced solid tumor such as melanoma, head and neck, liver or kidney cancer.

The CDR3 nucleotides are TGTGCCAGCAGCACTCGGACGGACACTTACGAGCAGTACTTC. This codes for CASSTRTDTYEQYF. The gene calls are TRBV5-4 and TRBJ2-7, with D tentatively TRBD1 (5 bases). The germline CDR1 and CDR2 sequences are SGHNT and YYREEE (reference sequence). Trimming left V 4 bases short and J 4 bases short, with 15 bases between. This CDR3 contains 14 residues.

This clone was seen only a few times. Here the CDR3 reads CASSQFLGGEQYF. The CDR3 bases are TGTGCCAGCAGCCAATTCTTAGGTGGCGAGCAGTACTTC. The rearrangement links TRBV14 to TRBJ2-7, with no clear D. Germline-derived CDR1 and CDR2 are SGHDN and FVKESK. V shed 2 bases and J shed 6 bases, with 11 bases lying between them. This CDR3 region has 13 residues.

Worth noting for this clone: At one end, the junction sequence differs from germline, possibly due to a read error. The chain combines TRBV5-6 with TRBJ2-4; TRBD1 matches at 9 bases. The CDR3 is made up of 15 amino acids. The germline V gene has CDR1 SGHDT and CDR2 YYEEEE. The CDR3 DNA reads TGTGCCAGCAGCCCATTTTTAGGACAGGGGCAACTGGATGTCTTC. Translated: CASSPFLGQGQLDVF.

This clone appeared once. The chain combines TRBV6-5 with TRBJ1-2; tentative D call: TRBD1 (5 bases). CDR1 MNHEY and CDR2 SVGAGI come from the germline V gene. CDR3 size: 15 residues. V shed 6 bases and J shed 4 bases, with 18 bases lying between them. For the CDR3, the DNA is TGTGCCAGCAGACCTCGGGGGATGATTACCTATGGCTACACCTTC. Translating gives CASRPRGMITYGYTF.

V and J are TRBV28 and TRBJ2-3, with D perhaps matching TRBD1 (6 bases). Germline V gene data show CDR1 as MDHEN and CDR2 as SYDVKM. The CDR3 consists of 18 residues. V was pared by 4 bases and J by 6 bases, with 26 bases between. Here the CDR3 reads CASSSGRLWTERNDTQYF. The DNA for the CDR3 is TGTGCCAGCAGTTCAGGCCGACTATGGACAGAACGGAATGATACGCAGTATTTT.

The CDR3 loop reads CASSREFGNTIYF. The CDR3 region has the DNA TGTGCCAGTAGTAGGGAATTTGGAAACACCATATATTTT. This chain links TRBV19 with TRBJ1-3, with no clear D. The germline gives CDR1 LNHDA, CDR2 SQIVND (reference sequence). The CDR3 length is 13 residues. Between the trimmed V and J ends, which lost 4 bases and 3 bases, there was a span of 7 bases.

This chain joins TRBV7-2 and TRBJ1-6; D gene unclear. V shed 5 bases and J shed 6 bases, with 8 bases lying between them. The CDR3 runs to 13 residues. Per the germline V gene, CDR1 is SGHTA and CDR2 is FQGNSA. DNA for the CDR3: TGTGCCAGCAGCCCCGGTCCTAATTCACCCCTCCACTTT. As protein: CASSPGPNSPLHF.

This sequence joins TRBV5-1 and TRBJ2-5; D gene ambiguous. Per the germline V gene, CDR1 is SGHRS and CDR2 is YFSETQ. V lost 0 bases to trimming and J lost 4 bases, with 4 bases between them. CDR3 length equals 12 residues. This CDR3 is CASSLGRETQYF. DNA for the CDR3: TGCGCCAGCAGCTTGGGTCGAGAGACCCAGTACTTC.

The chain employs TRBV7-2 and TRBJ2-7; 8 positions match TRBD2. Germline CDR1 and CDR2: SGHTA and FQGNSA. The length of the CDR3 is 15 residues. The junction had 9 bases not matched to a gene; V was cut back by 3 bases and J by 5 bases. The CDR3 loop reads CASSFIGRAMNEQYF. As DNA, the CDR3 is TGTGCCAGCAGCTTTATCGGGAGGGCCATGAACGAGCAGTACTTC. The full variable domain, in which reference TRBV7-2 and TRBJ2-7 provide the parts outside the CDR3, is GAGVSQSPSNKVTEKGKDVELRCDPISGHTALYWYRQSLGQGLEFLIYFQGNSAPDKSGLPSDRFSAERTGGSVSTLTIQRTQQEDSAVYLCASSFIGRAMNEQYFGPGTRLTVT.

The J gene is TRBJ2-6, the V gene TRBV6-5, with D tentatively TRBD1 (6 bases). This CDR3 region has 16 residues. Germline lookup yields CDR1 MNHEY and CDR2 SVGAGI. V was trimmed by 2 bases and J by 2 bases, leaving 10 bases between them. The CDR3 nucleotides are TGTGCCAGCAGTTACCTCAGGGGAGCTGGGGCCAACGTCCTGACTTTC. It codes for CASSYLRGAGANVLTF.

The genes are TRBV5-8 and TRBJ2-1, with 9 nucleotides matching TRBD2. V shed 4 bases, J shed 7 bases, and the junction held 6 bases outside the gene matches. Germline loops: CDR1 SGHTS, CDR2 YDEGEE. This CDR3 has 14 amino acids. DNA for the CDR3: TGTGCCAGCAGCGATGGACTAGCGTGGAATGAGCAGTTCTTC. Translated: CASSDGLAWNEQFF.

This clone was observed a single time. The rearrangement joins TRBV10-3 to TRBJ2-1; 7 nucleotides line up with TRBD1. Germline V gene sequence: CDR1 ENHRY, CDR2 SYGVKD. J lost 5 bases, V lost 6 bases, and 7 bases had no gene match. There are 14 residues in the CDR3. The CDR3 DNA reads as TGTGCCATCAGGGACAGGACGGATCACAATGAGCAGTTCTTC. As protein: CAIRDRTDHNEQFF.

CDR3 bases: TGTGCCAGCAGCTTGGTTGTAACCGGGGAGCTGTTTTTT. As protein: CASSLVVTGELFF. The chain links TRBV5-5 to TRBJ2-2; no firm D call. V dropped 0 bases and J dropped 5 bases, with 5 bases sitting between them. Per germline, CDR1 SGHKS and CDR2 YYEKEE (reference sequence). This CDR3 has 13 residues.

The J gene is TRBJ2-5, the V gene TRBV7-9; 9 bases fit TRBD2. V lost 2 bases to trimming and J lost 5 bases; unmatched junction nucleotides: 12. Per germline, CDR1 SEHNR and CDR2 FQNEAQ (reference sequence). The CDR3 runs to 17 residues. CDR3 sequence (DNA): TGTGCCAGCAGCTTATCCTTCTCAGCGGGAGGTGAGGAGACCCAGTACTTC. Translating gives CASSLSFSAGGEETQYF. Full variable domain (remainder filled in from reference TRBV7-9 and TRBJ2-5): DTGVSQNPRHKITKRGQNVTFRCDPISEHNRLYWYRQTLGQGPEFLTYFQNEAQLEKSRLLSDRFSAERPKGSFSTLEIQRTEQGDSAMYLCASSLSFSAGGEETQYFGPGTRLLVL.

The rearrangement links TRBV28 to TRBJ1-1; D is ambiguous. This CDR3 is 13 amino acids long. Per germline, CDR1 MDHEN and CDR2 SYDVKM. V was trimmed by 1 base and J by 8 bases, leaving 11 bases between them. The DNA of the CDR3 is TGTGCCAGCAGTTTATATAGGAGGGTGGAAGCTTTCTTT. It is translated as CASSLYRRVEAFF.

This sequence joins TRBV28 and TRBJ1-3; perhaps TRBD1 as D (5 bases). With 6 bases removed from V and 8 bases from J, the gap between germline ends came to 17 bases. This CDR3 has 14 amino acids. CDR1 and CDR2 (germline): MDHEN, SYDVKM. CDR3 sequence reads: CASSTTRRVYTIYF. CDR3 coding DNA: TGTGCCAGCAGCACGACCCGCAGGGTATACACCATATATTTT.

The CDR3 is CASSPGLHAYEQYF. Here the CDR3 DNA reads TGTGCCAGCTCACCAGGGCTACACGCTTACGAGCAGTACTTC. V and J are TRBV18 and TRBJ2-7; D is undetermined. CDR1 is KGHSH and CDR2 is LQKENI in the germline V gene. There are 14 residues in the CDR3. The V end was cut by 2 bases, the J end by 4 bases, with 12 bases between.

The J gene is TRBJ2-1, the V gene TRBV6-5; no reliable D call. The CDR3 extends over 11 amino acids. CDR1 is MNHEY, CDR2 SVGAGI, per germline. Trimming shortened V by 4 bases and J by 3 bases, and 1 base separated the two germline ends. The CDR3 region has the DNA TGTGCCAGCAGTTTCTACAATGAGCAGTTCTTC. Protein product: CASSFYNEQFF.

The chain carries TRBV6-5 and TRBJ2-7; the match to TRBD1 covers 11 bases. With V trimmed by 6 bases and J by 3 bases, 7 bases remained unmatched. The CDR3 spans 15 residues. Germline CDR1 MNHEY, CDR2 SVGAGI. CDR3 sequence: CASRHAGTGGYEQYF. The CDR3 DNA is TGTGCCAGCAGACACGCGGGGACAGGGGGCTACGAGCAGTACTTC.

The CDR3 here is CASSFSSGSYEQYF. Written as DNA, the CDR3 is TGTGCCAGCAGCTTTTCGTCAGGGTCCTACGAGCAGTACTTC. The genes are TRBV7-2 and TRBJ2-7, with D possibly matching TRBD1 (5 bases). CDR3 length: 14 residues. The germline V and J ends were trimmed by 3 bases and 1 base, with 10 bases remaining between them. The germline V gene has CDR1 SGHTA and CDR2 FQGNSA.